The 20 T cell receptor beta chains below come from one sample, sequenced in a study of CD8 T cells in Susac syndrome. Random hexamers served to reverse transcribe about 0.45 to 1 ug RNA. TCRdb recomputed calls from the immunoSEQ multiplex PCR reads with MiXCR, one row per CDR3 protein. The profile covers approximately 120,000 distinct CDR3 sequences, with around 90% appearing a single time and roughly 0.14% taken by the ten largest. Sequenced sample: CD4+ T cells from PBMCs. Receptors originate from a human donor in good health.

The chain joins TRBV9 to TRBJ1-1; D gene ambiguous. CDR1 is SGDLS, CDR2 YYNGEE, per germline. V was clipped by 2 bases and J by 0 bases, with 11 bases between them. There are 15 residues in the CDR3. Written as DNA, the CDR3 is TGTGCCAGCAGCGTCCCCGAGGCAATGAACACTGAAGCTTTCTTT. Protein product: CASSVPEAMNTEAFF.

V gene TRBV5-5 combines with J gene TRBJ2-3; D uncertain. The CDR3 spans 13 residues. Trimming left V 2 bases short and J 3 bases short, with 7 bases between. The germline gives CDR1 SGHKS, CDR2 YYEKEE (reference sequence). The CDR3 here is CASSLDVTDTQYF. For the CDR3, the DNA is TGTGCCAGCAGCTTAGATGTAACAGATACGCAGTATTTT.

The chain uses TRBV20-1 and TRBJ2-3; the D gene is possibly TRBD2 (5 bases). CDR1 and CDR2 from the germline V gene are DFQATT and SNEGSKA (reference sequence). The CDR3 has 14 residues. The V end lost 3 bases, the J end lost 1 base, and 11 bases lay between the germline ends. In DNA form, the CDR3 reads TGCAGTGCTAGTAAGGGAGACGGCACAGATACGCAGTATTTT. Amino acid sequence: CSASKGDGTDTQYF.

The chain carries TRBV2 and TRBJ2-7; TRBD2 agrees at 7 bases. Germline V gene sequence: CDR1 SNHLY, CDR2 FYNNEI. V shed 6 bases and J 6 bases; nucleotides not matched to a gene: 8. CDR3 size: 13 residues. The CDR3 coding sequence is TGTGCCAGCAGGGGGCCGGGGGGTCCCGAGCAGTACTTC. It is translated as CASRGPGGPEQYF.

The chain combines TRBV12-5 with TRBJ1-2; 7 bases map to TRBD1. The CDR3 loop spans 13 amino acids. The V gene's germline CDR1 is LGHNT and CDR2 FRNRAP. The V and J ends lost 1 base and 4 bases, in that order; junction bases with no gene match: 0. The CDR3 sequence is CASGLGTGYGYTF. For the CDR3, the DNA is TGTGCTAGTGGTTTGGGGACAGGCTATGGCTACACCTTC.

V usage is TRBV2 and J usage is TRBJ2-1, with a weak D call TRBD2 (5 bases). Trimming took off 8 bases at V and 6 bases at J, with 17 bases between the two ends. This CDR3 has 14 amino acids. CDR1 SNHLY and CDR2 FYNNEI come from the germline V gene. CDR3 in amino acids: CASGLKASTNEQFF. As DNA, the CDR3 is TGTGCCAGCGGACTTAAGGCTTCCACCAATGAGCAGTTCTTC.

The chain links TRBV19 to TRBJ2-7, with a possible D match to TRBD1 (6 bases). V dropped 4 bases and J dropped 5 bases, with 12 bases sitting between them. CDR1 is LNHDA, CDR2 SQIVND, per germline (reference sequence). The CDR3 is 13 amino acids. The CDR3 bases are TGTGCCAGTAGTAACCTGGGGGCGAACGAGCAGTACTTC. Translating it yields CASSNLGANEQYF.

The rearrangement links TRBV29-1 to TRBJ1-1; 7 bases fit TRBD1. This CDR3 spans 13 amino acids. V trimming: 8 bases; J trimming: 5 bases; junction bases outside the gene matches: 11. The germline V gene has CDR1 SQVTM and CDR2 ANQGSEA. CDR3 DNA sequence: TGCAGCTGCACCTCAGGGGGGGGGACTGAAGCTTTCTTT. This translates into CSCTSGGGTEAFF.

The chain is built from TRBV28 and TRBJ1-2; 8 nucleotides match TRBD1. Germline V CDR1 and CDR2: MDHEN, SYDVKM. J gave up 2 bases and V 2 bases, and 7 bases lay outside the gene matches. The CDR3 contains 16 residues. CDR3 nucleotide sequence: TGTGCCAGCAGTTTACCATCGGGACAGGAGAACTATGGCTACACCTTC. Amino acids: CASSLPSGQENYGYTF.

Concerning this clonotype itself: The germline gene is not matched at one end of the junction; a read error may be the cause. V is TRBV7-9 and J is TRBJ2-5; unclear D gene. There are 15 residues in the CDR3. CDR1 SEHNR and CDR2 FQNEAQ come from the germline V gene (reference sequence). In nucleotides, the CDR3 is TGTGCCAGCAGTTTAGATACCACCCCTGGAGAGACCCAGTACTTC. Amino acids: CASSLDTTPGETQYF.

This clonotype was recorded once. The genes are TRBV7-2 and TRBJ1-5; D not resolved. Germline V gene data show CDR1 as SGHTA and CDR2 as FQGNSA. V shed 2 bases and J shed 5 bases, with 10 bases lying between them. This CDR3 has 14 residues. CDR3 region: CASSLRGYDQPQHF. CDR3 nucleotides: TGTGCCAGCAGCTTAAGAGGATACGATCAGCCCCAGCATTTT.

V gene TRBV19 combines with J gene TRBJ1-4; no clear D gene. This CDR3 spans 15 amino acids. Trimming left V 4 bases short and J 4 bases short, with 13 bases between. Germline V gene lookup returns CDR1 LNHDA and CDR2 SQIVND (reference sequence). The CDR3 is CASSRGRTNNEKLFF. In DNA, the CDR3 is TGTGCCAGTAGTAGAGGACGGACTAATAATGAAAAACTGTTTTTT. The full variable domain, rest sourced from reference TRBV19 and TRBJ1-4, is DGGITQSPKYLFRKEGQNVTLSCEQNLNHDAMYWYRQDPGQGLRLIYYSQIVNDFQKGDIAEGYSVSREKKESFPLTVTSAQKNPTAFYLCASSRGRTNNEKLFFGSGTQLSVL.

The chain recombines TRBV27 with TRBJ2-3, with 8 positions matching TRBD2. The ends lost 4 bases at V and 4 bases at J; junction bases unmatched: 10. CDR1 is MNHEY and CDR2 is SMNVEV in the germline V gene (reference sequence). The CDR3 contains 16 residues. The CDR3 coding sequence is TGTGCCAGCAGTTCCCCCGGGACTAGAATCGCAGATACGCAGTATTTT. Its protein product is CASSSPGTRIADTQYF.

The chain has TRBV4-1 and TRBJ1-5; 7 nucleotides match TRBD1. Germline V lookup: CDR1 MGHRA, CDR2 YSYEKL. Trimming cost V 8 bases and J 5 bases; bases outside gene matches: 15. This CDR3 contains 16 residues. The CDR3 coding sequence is TGCGCCAGCCGAATCCGAGTCGACAGGGTAGATCAGCCCCAGCATTTT. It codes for CASRIRVDRVDQPQHF.

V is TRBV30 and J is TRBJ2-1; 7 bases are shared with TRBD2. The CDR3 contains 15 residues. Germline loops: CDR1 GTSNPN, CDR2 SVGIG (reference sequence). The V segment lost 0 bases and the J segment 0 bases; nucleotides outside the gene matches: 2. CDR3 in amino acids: CAWSVGGSSYNEQFF. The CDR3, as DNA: TGTGCCTGGAGTGTAGGCGGGAGCTCCTACAATGAGCAGTTCTTC.

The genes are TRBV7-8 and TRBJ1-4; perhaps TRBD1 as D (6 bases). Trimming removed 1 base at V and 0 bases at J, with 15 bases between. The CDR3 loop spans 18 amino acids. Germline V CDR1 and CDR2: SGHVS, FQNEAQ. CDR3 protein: CASSLVRGQIATNEKLFF. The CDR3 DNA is TGTGCCAGCAGCTTAGTCCGGGGGCAGATTGCAACTAATGAAAAACTGTTTTTT.

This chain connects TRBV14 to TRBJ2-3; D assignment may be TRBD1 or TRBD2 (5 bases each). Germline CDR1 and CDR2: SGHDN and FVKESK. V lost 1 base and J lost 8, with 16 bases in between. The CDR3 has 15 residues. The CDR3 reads CASSQVWRAGTTQYF. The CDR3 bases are TGTGCCAGCAGCCAAGTGTGGCGGGCAGGGACTACGCAGTATTTT.

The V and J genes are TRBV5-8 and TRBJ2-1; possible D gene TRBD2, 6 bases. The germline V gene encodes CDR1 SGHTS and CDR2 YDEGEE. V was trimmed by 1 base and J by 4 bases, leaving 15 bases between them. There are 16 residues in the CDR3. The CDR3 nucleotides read TGTGCCAGCAGCTTGAAATGGCCCCGGGAGTACAATGAGCAGTTCTTC. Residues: CASSLKWPREYNEQFF.

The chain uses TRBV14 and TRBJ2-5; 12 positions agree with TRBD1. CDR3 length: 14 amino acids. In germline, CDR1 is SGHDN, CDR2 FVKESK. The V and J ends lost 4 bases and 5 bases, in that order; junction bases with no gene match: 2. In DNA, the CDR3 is TGTGCCAGCAGCCGGGACAGGGGGCTGGAGACCCAGTACTTC. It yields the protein CASSRDRGLETQYF.

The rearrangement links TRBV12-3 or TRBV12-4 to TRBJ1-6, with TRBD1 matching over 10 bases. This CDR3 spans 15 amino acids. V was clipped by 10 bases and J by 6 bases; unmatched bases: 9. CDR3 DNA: TGTGCCACCCAGACAGGGGGCGTGGGTAATTCACCCCTCCACTTT. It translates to CATQTGGVGNSPLHF.